This T cell receptor (beta chain) came from a study of T cells in Graves' hyperthyroidism and ophthalmopathy. Study background: Peripheral blood collection took place at initial diagnosis, before any treatment.

Germline V gene lookup returns CDR1 DFQATT and CDR2 SNEGSKA (reference sequence). This CDR3 is 13 amino acids long. V was clipped by 3 bases and J by 4 bases, with 9 bases between them. This clonotype was observed at least ten times. Amplified TCR beta CDR3 regions derived from RNA transcripts. A set of HTBI primers served as the primers for a first-round RT-PCR of the TCR CDR3. In TCRdb, the multiplex PCR reads were re-called with MiXCR into one record per CDR3 protein. Among fewer than 750,000 distinct CDR3 sequences listed, under 15% were seen once. The material sequenced was blood. This rearrangement joins TRBV20-1 to TRBJ2-2, with D maybe TRBD2 (6 bases). The source is a woman in her 40s with Graves' ophthalmopathy. Here the CDR3 reads CSAREGLTGELFF. In nucleotides, the CDR3 is TGCAGTGCTAGGGAGGGTCTCACCGGGGAGCTGTTTTTT.